Included here is one TCR beta chain sequence, with context. It has no known antigen specificity. Nothing much larger sits one base from this clone, and base qualities are not available. This sample is drawn from a study of blood T cell repertoires in COVID-19 (dated by TCRdb to 2020 to 2022). Background on the whole study: Samples from collaborators originated in the United States, Italy and Spain and spanned both the acute and convalescent phases of COVID-19. The prospective study material was composed of cDNA or gDNA derived from T cells, B-cell-depleted T cells, or PBMCs. The dataset comprised deeply sampled blood TCRbeta repertoires from subjects exposed to, actively infected with, or recovered from COVID-19. The repertoires were made available in a free public database intended to serve as a resource for research on the immune response to SARS-CoV-2. The samples were drawn from the first 160 participants of the ongoing ImmuneRACE study and from 1,254 subjects provided by 6 global collaborators. A de-identified subject ID, COVID-19 status, age in years and sex were almost always included in the sample metadata. Where available, HLA class I and class II types were taken from metadata supplied by the sample provider and were not determined by assay-based typing. Broad study findings and their caveats: The quantity of clinical and demographic metadata differed by source and by participant and was supplied without curation.

Whole blood was collected in K2EDTA tubes by collaborating institutions according to the institutions' own protocols. For TCRbeta analysis, collaborators shipped samples in one of three forms: frozen whole blood, isolated PBMCs, or DNA extracted from either of those sample types. TCRbeta CDR3 regions were amplified from genomic DNA by means of the immunoSEQ Assay, a bias-controlled multiplex PCR. In the original analysis: Nucleated cell counts per sample were estimated from amplification of reference gene primers within the assay. To quantify the absolute abundance of each unique TCRbeta CDR3 rearrangement, sequence reads were collapsed and filtered. Productive Simpson clonality was computed per sample as the square root of Simpson's diversity index over productive rearrangements. In TCRdb, the immuneACCESS table is reduced to in-frame sequences with V and J assigned. These tables do not hold every clone; where another copy was compared, an unresolved V gene accounts for under half, and the others remain unexplained. The V and J calls and clone size come from that table; D and trimming were worked out from the DNA. The sample has under 250,000 clones on record, roughly nine tenths of them singletons. The ten biggest clones cover roughly 1.2% of the sample.

The CDR3 holds 19 amino acids from the cysteine to the phenylalanine. The entry retains the CDR3 DNA only, 57 bases that are in frame from base 1. V is cut by 0 bases and J by 1 base, and the space between the germline ends is 22 bases. Reading the germline V gene gives CDR1 SQVTM and CDR2 ANQGSEA. Sequenced material: peripheral blood. Here the chain combines TRBV29-1 and TRBJ1-3; the D gene is perhaps TRBD1, on 6 matching bases. The TCR was taken from a man in his thirties or forties with acute or convalescent COVID-19. This receptor has the CDR3 CSVEDKTGTTGRSGNTIYF. The nucleotide sequence is TGCAGCGTTGAAGACAAAACCGGGACAACTGGGAGATCTGGAAACACCATATATTTT.